Listed below are T cell receptor beta chains from one sample, sequenced in a study of blood T cell repertoires in COVID-19. The data were produced by immunoSEQ multiplex PCR, yet TCRdb's version contains in-frame clones alone and is incomplete. The table shows fewer than 200,000 clones, with around nine tenths occurring only once. Sequencing was carried out using peripheral blood. The source of these receptors is a woman between 18 and 29 years old who had recovered from COVID-19. CDR3s include the opening cysteine and the closing phenylalanine or tryptophan. A D gene is named only where the DNA matches it firmly.

J gene | V gene | D gene | CDR3 DNA | CDR3 protein
TRBJ1-4 | TRBV3-1/TRBV3-2 | NA | TGTGCCAGCAGCGACTTGACAGCAACTAATGAAAAACTGTTTTTT | CASSDLTATNEKLFF
TRBJ1-2 | TRBV29-1 | NA | TGCAGCGTCGTCAGGGGAACCGACTATGGCTACACCTTC | CSVVRGTDYGYTF
TRBJ2-1 | TRBV7-9 | TRBD2 | TGTGCCAGCAGCCAAGGAACTAGCGGTCCGAACTCCTACAATGAGCAGTTCTTC | CASSQGTSGPNSYNEQFF
TRBJ1-1 | TRBV18 | NA | TGTGCCAGCTCACCGGCACCGAACACTGAAGCTTTCTTT | CASSPAPNTEAFF
TRBJ2-1 | TRBV24-1 | TRBD1 | TGTGCCACCAGTGATCCGACAGGGACCTCCTACAATGAGCAGTTCTTC | CATSDPTGTSYNEQFF
TRBJ2-4 | TRBV19 | TRBD1 | TGTGCCACCACGCCCGGGACAGGCAACTTAGCCAAAAACATTCAGTACTTC | CATTPGTGNLAKNIQYF
TRBJ1-2 | TRBV6-2/TRBV6-3 | TRBD1 | TGTGCCAGCAGCCGCCCCAGGGGGCTGGGTGGCTACACCTTC | CASSRPRGLGGYTF
TRBJ1-5 | TRBV7-8 | TRBD1 | TGTGCCAGCAGTCGACAGGGTACGGGCAATCAGCCCCAGCATTTT | CASSRQGTGNQPQHF
TRBJ2-5 | TRBV3-1/TRBV3-2 | NA | TGTGCCAGCAGCTCCCGACTAGAGACCCAGTACTTC | CASSSRLETQYF
TRBJ2-1 | TRBV3-1/TRBV3-2 | NA | TGTGCCAGCAGCCAGGCTGGACTAAGCGGGTGGAATGAGCAGTTCTTC | CASSQAGLSGWNEQFF
TRBJ2-3 | TRBV4-1 | TRBD2 | TGCGCCAGCAGCCAAGATCGAGAGCGGGGGAGCACAGATACGCAGTATTTT | CASSQDRERGSTDTQYF